These 9 T cell receptor beta chains came from one sample sequenced in a study of blood T cell repertoires in COVID-19 (dated by TCRdb to the early 2020s). To prepare the library, the immunoSEQ multiplex PCR assay was applied. The clones in this table, taken by TCRdb from immuneACCESS, are in-frame only. Not every clone is retained; where verified, under half of the shortfall comes from an unresolved V gene, and the cause of the rest is unknown. Recorded for this sample are 250,000 to 300,000 clones; about nine tenths of them occurred a single time. The top ten constitute roughly 11% of the sample. The sample taken for sequencing was peripheral blood. These TCRs come from a woman in her thirties with COVID-19, enrolled during active disease.

The chain is built from TRBV28 and TRBJ1-2; TRBD1 matches at 7 bases. Germline V gene data show CDR1 as MDHEN and CDR2 as SYDVKM. The CDR3 sequence is 14 residues long. V trimming: 7 bases; J trimming: 5 bases; junction bases outside the gene matches: 10. For the CDR3, the DNA is TGTGCCAGCACGGCAACAACGACAGGGTATGGCTACACCTTC. Residues: CASTATTTGYGYTF.

This chain links TRBV2 with TRBJ2-3; TRBD2 matches at 7 bases. Germline CDR1 SNHLY, CDR2 FYNNEI. The V and J ends lost 11 bases and 1 base, in that order; junction bases with no gene match: 9. The CDR3 sequence is 14 residues long. CDR3 nucleotides: TGTGCCGGGAAAGTAAGCGGGGGCACAGATACGCAGTATTTT. It specifies CAGKVSGGTDTQYF.

The rearrangement joins TRBV6-5 to TRBJ2-3; D may be TRBD2 (6 bases). Germline CDR1 reads MNHEY; CDR2 reads SVGAGI. V lost 7 bases and J lost 0, with 14 bases in between. This CDR3 comprises 15 residues. The CDR3, as DNA: TGTGCCAGCAAGTTCACGGGGACTAGCACAGATACGCAGTATTTT. Protein product: CASKFTGTSTDTQYF.

This sequence joins TRBV4-2 and TRBJ1-4; the D is unclear. In germline, CDR1 is LGHNA, CDR2 YNFKEQ. V lost 0 bases to trimming and J lost 7 bases, with 15 bases between them. The CDR3 extends over 16 amino acids. The CDR3 DNA sequence: TGTGCCAGCAGCCAAGAGAGGAGAATAGAGGGTGAAAAACTGTTTTTT. Residues: CASSQERRIEGEKLFF.

Written as DNA, the CDR3 is TGCGCCAGCAGCCAAGCTCGAAGACATGAAGCTTTCTTT. The encoded protein is CASSQARRHEAFF. The V call is TRBV4-1, the J call TRBJ1-1; D gene ambiguous. The V and J ends lost 1 base and 7 bases respectively, with 10 bases between them. The CDR3 has 13 residues. Germline-derived CDR1 and CDR2 are MGHRA and YSYEKL.

The V gene is TRBV7-2, the J gene TRBJ2-1; 10 positions agree with TRBD2. The CDR3 consists of 15 residues. The ends lost 2 bases at V and 8 bases at J; junction bases unmatched: 6. Germline CDR1 and CDR2: SGHTA and FQGNSA. The DNA for the CDR3 is TGTGCCAGCAGCTTACTAGCGGGGGTCCTGGATGAGCAGTTCTTC. Protein product: CASSLLAGVLDEQFF.

V usage is TRBV25-1 and J usage is TRBJ2-7, with TRBD1 matching 7 bases. CDR1 and CDR2 from the germline V gene are MGHDK and SYGVNS. The CDR3 runs to 12 residues. V trimming: 7 bases; J trimming: 2 bases; junction bases outside the gene matches: 2. The CDR3, as DNA: TGTGCCAGCAATCAGGGGGCCTACGAGCAGTACTTC. Its translation is CASNQGAYEQYF.

The sample holds one count of this clone. CDR3 sequence reads: CASIRLAGGHNEQFF. Here the CDR3 DNA reads TGTGCCAGCATACGACTAGCGGGGGGGCACAATGAGCAGTTCTTC. The J gene is TRBJ2-1, the V gene TRBV6-5, with 14 bases lining up with TRBD2. The V and J ends lost 7 bases and 5 bases, in that order; junction bases with no gene match: 4. The CDR3 is 15 residues long. Germline values: CDR1 MNHEY, CDR2 SVGAGI.

In the case of this clone: Just one base apart from a much larger clone, this may be a read error. The chain recombines TRBV5-5 with TRBJ1-1; D remains ambiguous. Trimming cost V 9 bases and J 1 base, with 4 bases left between them. Per the germline V gene, CDR1 is SGHKS and CDR2 is YYEKEE (reference sequence). The CDR3 totals 10 residues. CDR3 DNA: TGTGCCACGGGGAACACTGAAGCTTTCTTT. As protein: CATGNTEAFF.